These T cell receptor beta chains were read from a single sample in a study of CD8+ T cells in alopecia areata. Here immunoSEQ multiplex PCR was the method, and the copy in TCRdb shows in-frame clones only, minus some. The sample shows about 140,000 clones, approximately 50% of them seen only once. The input for sequencing was CD4+ T cells sorted from blood, taken at week 0. All receptors derive from a human donor with alopecia areata. Both conserved end residues are part of each CDR3. The D gene is left open where the match is weak. Rows may omit the clone size; those that give it use once, few, many or a size class.

J gene	V gene	D gene	clone size	CDR3 protein	CDR3 DNA
TRBJ2-1	TRBV23-1	TRBD1	-	CASSQCRQGQTDNEQFF	TGCGCCAGCAGTCAATGCCGACAGGGCCAAACCGACAATGAGCAGTTCTTC
TRBJ1-1	TRBV15	-	-	CATSRDYREGTEAFF	TGTGCCACCAGCAGAGACTACAGGGAGGGCACTGAAGCTTTCTTT
TRBJ2-3	TRBV20-1	TRBD2	-	CRGGRADTQYF	TGCAGGGGGGGGAGGGCAGATACGCAGTATTTT
TRBJ2-7	TRBV18	-	-	CASSRPSSVGTSSYEQYF	TGTGCCAGCTCACGCCCGTCCTCGGTCGGGACTTCGAGCTACGAGCAGTACTTC
TRBJ1-4	TRBV25-1	-	-	CASSESTEINEKLFF	TGTGCCAGCAGTGAATCAACAGAGATTAATGAAAAACTGTTTTTT
TRBJ2-3	TRBV30	-	few	CAWSVGPDTQYF	TGTGCCTGGAGTGTTGGGCCAGATACGCAGTATTTT
TRBJ2-3	TRBV2	-	few	CASSVTQGTDTQYF	TGTGCCAGCAGTGTAACACAGGGCACAGATACGCAGTATTTT
TRBJ2-4	TRBV30	TRBD2	-	CAWSLASGSLTKNIQYF	TGTGCCTGGAGTTTGGCTAGCGGGAGTTTAACCAAAAACATTCAGTACTTC
TRBJ2-5	TRBV19	TRBD2	-	CASSHVSAATYIAGSGETQYF	TGTGCCAGTAGCCATGTATCGGCAGCGACATACATAGCGGGGTCAGGAGAGACCCAGTACTTC
TRBJ2-7	TRBV7-2	TRBD1	-	CASSRDRGPNEQYF	TGTGCCAGCAGCCGCGACAGGGGGCCCAACGAGCAGTACTTC
TRBJ2-3	TRBV29-1	TRBD2	few	CSVHPGLGADTQYF	TGCAGCGTGCATCCGGGACTAGGGGCAGATACGCAGTATTTT
TRBJ2-3	TRBV7-9	TRBD2	-	CASSPSSGRKNF	TGTGCCAGCAGCCCTAGTAGCGGGAGGAAGAATTTT
TRBJ2-4	TRBV29-1	-	once	CSVEQGGDIQYF	TGCAGCGTTGAACAGGGTGGGGACATTCAGTACTTC
TRBJ2-7	TRBV7-2	-	-	CASSLGRVEQYF	TGTGCCAGCAGCTTAGGACGAGTCGAGCAGTACTTC
TRBJ2-7	TRBV29-1	TRBD2	-	CSASGGPGEQYF	TGCAGCGCCTCGGGAGGGCCGGGCGAGCAGTACTTC
TRBJ2-7	TRBV27	-	-	CASSLSSRQGGYEQYF	TGTGCCAGCAGTTTATCCTCCCGACAGGGAGGTTACGAGCAGTACTTC
TRBJ2-7	TRBV2	-	-	CASSEGGFYEQYF	TGTGCCAGCAGTGAAGGAGGGTTCTACGAGCAGTACTTC
TRBJ1-5	TRBV7-2	-	many	CASSPHSNQPQHF	TGTGCCAGCAGCCCCCATAGCAATCAGCCCCAGCATTTT
TRBJ1-1	TRBV29-1	-	few	CSVGNTEAFF	TGCAGCGTAGGGAACACTGAAGCTTTCTTT
TRBJ1-2	TRBV29-1	TRBD1	few	CSVAADRGNYGYTF	TGCAGCGTTGCCGCGGACAGGGGAAACTATGGCTACACCTTC
TRBJ2-7	TRBV6-5	-	-	CASKGTRYEQYF	TGTGCCAGCAAGGGGACGCGGTACGAGCAGTACTTC
TRBJ1-5	TRBV6-5	-	-	CASSPSVGGWDPQHF	TGTGCCAGCAGCCCTAGTGTAGGCGGTTGGGACCCCCAGCATTTT
TRBJ2-7	TRBV29-1	-	-	CSVLGAGIHEQYF	TGCAGCGTCCTTGGCGCGGGTATCCACGAGCAGTACTTC
TRBJ2-5	TRBV7-2	-	-	CASSNILGQTQYF	TGTGCCAGCAGCAACATCCTGGGACAGACCCAGTACTTC
TRBJ1-5	TRBV28	TRBD1	-	CASRGQGGFQPQHF	TGTGCCAGCAGAGGACAGGGAGGTTTCCAGCCCCAGCATTTT
TRBJ2-3	TRBV27	-	once	CASSLMGTDTQYF	TGTGCCAGCAGTTTAATGGGAACAGATACGCAGTATTTT
TRBJ2-5	TRBV29-1	-	-	CSAQRQFQRQETQYF	TGCAGCGCCCAGAGGCAGTTCCAACGCCAAGAGACCCAGTACTTC
TRBJ1-2	TRBV2	TRBD1	-	CASSDPQGADGYTF	TGTGCCAGCAGCGACCCGCAGGGGGCGGATGGCTACACCTTC
TRBJ1-1	TRBV6-6	TRBD1	few	CASSPDRVAFF	TGTGCCAGCAGCCCCGACAGGGTAGCTTTCTTT
TRBJ2-3	TRBV5-1	-	-	CASSGSLPGTDTQYF	TGCGCCAGCAGCGGATCCTTGCCTGGCACAGATACGCAGTATTTT
TRBJ1-5	TRBV7-3	TRBD1	-	CASSPDRGNQPQHF	TGTGCCAGCAGCCCGGACAGGGGCAATCAGCCCCAGCATTTT
TRBJ2-5	TRBV19	-	-	CASSTQRLETQYF	TGTGCCAGTAGTACCCAGCGTTTGGAGACCCAGTACTTC
TRBJ1-1	TRBV7-2	-	few	CASSQGWSSSEAFF	TGTGCCAGCAGCCAGGGGTGGTCATCCTCTGAAGCTTTCTTT
TRBJ2-7	TRBV5-1	TRBD1	few	CASSLADRTKASEQYF	TGCGCCAGCAGCTTGGCGGACAGGACCAAAGCCTCCGAGCAGTACTTC
TRBJ1-2	TRBV7-2	TRBD1	-	CASSFRQGARGYTF	TGTGCCAGCAGCTTCAGACAGGGGGCTCGTGGCTACACCTTC
TRBJ1-4	TRBV6-5	-	-	CASSLGEKLFF	TGTGCCAGCAGTCTGGGAGAAAAACTGTTTTTT
TRBJ2-3	TRBV5-4	-	-	CASSRPGASADTQYF	TGTGCCAGCAGTCGACCCGGGGCTTCGGCAGATACGCAGTATTTT
TRBJ2-3	TRBV29-1	-	-	CSVNRDLTDTQYF	TGCAGCGTAAACCGGGACCTCACAGATACGCAGTATTTT
TRBJ2-7	TRBV4-1	TRBD2	-	CASSQDLAGAYYEQYF	TGCGCCAGCAGCCAAGATTTGGCGGGAGCCTACTACGAGCAGTACTTC
TRBJ1-1	TRBV29-1	TRBD1	few	CSASRGFGTEAFF	TGCAGCGCCTCCAGGGGGTTTGGCACTGAAGCTTTCTTT
TRBJ1-6	TRBV30	-	few	CAWSAGPVANSPLHF	TGTGCCTGGAGTGCAGGTCCCGTTGCTAATTCACCCCTCCACTTT
TRBJ2-1	TRBV23-1	-	-	CASSQEHRAPLMEFF	TGCGCCAGCAGTCAGGAACACAGGGCCCCGCTTATGGAGTTCTTC
TRBJ1-5	TRBV30	-	-	CAWSSDRAKPQHF	TGTGCCTGGAGTTCAGACCGGGCGAAGCCCCAGCATTTT
TRBJ1-1	TRBV5-1	-	-	CASSLEGILGPEAFF	TGCGCCAGCAGCTTGGAGGGGATTCTGGGACCTGAAGCTTTCTTT
TRBJ2-3	TRBV15	TRBD2	-	CATSRGGGGGRADTQYF	TGTGCCACCAGCAGAGGGGGAGGCGGCGGGAGGGCAGATACGCAGTATTTT
TRBJ2-7	TRBV29-1	-	once	CSVRDGPYEQYF	TGCAGCGTCCGGGACGGTCCATACGAGCAGTACTTC
TRBJ2-1	TRBV28	-	-	CASSLYGSINNEQFF	TGTGCCAGCAGTTTATATGGGTCTATAAACAATGAGCAGTTCTTC
TRBJ2-2	TRBV2	-	few	CASSIGAGELFF	TGTGCCAGCAGTATAGGAGCCGGGGAGCTGTTTTTT
TRBJ2-7	TRBV29-1	-	few	CSVIWSFLSYEQYF	TGCAGCGTTATTTGGAGCTTTCTTTCCTACGAGCAGTACTTC
TRBJ2-7	TRBV30	-	few	CAWRSLDYEQYF	TGTGCCTGGAGGTCTTTAGACTACGAGCAGTACTTC
TRBJ2-5	TRBV6-6	-	-	CASKLQRETQYF	TGTGCCAGCAAGCTCCAGCGGGAGACCCAGTACTTC
TRBJ2-5	TRBV15	-	-	CATSRGTSQETQYF	TGTGCCACCAGCAGAGGGACATCCCAAGAGACCCAGTACTTC
TRBJ1-4	TRBV25-1	-	-	CASSEQVATNEKLFF	TGTGCCAGCAGTGAACAAGTCGCAACTAATGAAAAACTGTTTTTT
TRBJ2-2	TRBV7-3	-	few	CASSYGGSRNTGELFF	TGTGCCAGCAGCTATGGGGGGTCCCGGAACACCGGGGAGCTGTTTTTT
TRBJ1-5	TRBV6-5	-	-	CASSYGEGRQPQHF	TGTGCCAGCAGTTACGGGGAGGGCAGGCAGCCCCAGCATTTT
TRBJ2-3	TRBV30	-	-	CAWSQTGIRGTDTQYF	TGTGCCTGGAGTCAGACAGGTATAAGAGGCACAGATACGCAGTATTTT
TRBJ2-7	TRBV28	-	-	CASSPPTAGQREQYF	TGTGCCAGCAGCCCACCGACAGCCGGGCAACGGGAGCAGTACTTC
TRBJ1-1	TRBV5-1	TRBD1	few	CASSLQGKGTEAFF	TGCGCCAGCAGCTTACAGGGGAAAGGCACTGAAGCTTTCTTT
TRBJ2-1	TRBV29-1	TRBD1	-	CSADRASYNEQFF	TGCAGCGCGGACAGGGCTAGCTACAATGAGCAGTTCTTC